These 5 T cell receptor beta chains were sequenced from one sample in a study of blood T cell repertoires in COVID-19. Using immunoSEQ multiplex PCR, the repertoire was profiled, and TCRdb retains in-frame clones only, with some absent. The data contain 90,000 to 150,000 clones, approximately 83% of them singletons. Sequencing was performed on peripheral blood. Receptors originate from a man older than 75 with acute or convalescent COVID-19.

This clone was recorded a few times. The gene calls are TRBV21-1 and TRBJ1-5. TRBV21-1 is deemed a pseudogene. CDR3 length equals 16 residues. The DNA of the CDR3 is TGTGCCAGCTCCCCGGTCAGGCAGCGGCGCAATCAGCCCCAGCATTTT. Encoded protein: CASSPVRQRRNQPQHF.

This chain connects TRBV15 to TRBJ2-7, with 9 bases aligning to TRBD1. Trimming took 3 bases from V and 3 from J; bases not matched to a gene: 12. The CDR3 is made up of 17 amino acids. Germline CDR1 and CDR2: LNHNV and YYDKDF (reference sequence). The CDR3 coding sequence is TGTGCCACCAGCAGTCAGGACAGGGGAACCTCCGTCTACGAGCAGTACTTC. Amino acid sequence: CATSSQDRGTSVYEQYF.

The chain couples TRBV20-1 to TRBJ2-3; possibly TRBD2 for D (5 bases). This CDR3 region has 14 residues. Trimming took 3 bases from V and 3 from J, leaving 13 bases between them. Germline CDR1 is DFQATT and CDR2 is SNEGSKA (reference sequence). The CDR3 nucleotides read TGCAGTGCTAGTGCATGGGAGCGAACAGATACGCAGTATTTT. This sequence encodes CSASAWERTDTQYF.

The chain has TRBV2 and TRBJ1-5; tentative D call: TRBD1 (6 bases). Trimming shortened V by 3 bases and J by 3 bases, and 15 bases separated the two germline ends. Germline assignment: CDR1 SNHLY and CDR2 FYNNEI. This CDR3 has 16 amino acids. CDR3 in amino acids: CASSEERGTFNQPQHF. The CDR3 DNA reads TGTGCCAGCAGTGAGGAAAGGGGGACGTTCAATCAGCCCCAGCATTTT.

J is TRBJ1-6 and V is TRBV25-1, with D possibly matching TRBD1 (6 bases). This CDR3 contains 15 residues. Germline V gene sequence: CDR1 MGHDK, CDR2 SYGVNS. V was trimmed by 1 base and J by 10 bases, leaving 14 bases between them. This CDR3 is CASSESRGGRSPLHF. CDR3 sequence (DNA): TGTGCCAGCAGTGAATCTAGGGGGGGAAGGTCACCCCTCCACTTT. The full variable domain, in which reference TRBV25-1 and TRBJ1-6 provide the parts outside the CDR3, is EADIYQTPRYLVIGTGKKITLECSQTMGHDKMYWYQQDPGMELHLIHYSYGVNSTEKGDLSSESTVSRIRTEHFPLTLESARPSHTSQYLCASSESRGGRSPLHFGNGTRLTVT.